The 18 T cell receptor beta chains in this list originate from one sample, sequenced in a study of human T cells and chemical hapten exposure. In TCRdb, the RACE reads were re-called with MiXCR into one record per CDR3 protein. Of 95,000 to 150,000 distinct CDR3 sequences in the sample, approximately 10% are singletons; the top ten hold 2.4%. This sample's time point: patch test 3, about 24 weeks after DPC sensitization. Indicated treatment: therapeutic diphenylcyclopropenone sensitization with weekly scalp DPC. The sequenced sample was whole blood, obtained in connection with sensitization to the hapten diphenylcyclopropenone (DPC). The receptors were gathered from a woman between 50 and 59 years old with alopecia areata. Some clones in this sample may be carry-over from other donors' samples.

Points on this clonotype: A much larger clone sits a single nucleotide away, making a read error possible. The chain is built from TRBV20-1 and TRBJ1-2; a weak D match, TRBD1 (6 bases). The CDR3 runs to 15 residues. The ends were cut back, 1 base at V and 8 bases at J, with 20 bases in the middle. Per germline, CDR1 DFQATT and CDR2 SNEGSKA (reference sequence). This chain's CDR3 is CSARVPLKGGEGYTF. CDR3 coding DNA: TGCAGTGCTAGAGTCCCCTTAAAGGGGGGAGAGGGCTACACCTTC.

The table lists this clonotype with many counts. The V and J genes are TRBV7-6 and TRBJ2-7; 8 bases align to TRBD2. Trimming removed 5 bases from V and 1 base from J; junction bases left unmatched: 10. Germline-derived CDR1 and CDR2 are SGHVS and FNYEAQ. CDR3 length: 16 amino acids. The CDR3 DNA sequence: TGTGCCAGCAGCCGCCAGAAGGGCGGGGGGTCCTACGAGCAGTACTTC. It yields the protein CASSRQKGGGSYEQYF. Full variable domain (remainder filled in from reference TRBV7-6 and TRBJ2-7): GAGVSQSPRYKVTKRGQDVALRCDPISGHVSLYWYRQALGQGPEFLTYFNYEAQQDKSGLPNDRFSAERPEGSISTLTIQRTEQRDSAMYRCASSRQKGGGSYEQYFGPGTRLTVT.

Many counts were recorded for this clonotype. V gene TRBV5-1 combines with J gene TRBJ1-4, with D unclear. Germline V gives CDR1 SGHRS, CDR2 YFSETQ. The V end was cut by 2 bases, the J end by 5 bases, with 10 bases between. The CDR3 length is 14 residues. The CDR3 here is CASSLGPGNEKLFF. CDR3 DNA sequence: TGCGCCAGCAGCTTAGGCCCGGGGAATGAAAAACTGTTTTTT.

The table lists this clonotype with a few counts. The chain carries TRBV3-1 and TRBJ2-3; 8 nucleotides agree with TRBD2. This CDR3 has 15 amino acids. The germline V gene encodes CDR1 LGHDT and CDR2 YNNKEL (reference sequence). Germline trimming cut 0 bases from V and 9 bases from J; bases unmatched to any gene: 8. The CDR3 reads CASSQELAGIETQYF. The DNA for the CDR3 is TGTGCCAGCAGCCAAGAATTAGCGGGGATAGAAACGCAGTATTTT.

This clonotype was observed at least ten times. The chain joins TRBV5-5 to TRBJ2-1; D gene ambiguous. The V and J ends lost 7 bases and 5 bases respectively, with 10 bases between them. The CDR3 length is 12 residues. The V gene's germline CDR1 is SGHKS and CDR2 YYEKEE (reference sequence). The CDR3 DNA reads TGTGCCAGCGATTCAGCTAACAATGAGCAGTTCTTC. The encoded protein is CASDSANNEQFF.

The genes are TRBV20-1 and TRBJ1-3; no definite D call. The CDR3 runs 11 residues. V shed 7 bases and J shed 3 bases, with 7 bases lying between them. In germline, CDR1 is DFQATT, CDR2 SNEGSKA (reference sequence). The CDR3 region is CSGVVGNTIYF. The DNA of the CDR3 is TGCAGTGGCGTCGTTGGAAACACCATATATTTT.

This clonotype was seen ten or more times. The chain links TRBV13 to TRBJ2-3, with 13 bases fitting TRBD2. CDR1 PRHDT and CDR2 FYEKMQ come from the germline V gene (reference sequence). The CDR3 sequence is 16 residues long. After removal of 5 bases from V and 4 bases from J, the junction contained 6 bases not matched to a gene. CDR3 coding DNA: TGTGCCAGCAGCGGCGGGACTAGCGGGAACCCAGATACGCAGTATTTT. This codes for CASSGGTSGNPDTQYF.

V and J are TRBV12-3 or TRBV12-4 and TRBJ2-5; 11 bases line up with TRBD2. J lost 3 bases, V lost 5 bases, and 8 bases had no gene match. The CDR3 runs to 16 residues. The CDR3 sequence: CASSPRLAGREETQYF. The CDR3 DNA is TGTGCCAGCAGTCCACGACTAGCGGGAAGGGAAGAGACCCAGTACTTC.

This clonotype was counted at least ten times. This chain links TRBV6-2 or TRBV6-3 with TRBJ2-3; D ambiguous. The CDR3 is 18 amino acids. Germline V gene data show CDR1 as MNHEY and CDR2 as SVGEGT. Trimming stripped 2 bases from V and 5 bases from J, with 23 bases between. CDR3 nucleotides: TGTGCCAGCAGTTACCCCCTTCCTCAGACCGACGTGGTAGATACGCAGTATTTT. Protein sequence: CASSYPLPQTDVVDTQYF.

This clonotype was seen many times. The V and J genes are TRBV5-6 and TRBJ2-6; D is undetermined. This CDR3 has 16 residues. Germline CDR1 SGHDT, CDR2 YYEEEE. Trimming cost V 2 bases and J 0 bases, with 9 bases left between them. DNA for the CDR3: TGTGCCAGCAGCTTAGGAGCAGGCTCTGGGGCCAACGTCCTGACTTTC. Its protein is CASSLGAGSGANVLTF.

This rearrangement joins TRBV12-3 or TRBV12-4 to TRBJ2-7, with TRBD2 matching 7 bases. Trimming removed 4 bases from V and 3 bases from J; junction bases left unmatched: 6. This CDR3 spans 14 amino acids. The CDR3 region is CASSSSSGLYEQYF. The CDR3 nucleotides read TGTGCCAGCAGTTCCTCTAGCGGCCTCTACGAGCAGTACTTC.

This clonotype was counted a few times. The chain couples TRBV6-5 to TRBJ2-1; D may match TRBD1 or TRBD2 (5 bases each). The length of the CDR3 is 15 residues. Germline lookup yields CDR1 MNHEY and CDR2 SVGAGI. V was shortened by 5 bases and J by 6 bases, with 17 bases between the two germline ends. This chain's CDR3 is CASSSPPQGVNEQFF. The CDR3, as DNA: TGTGCCAGCAGTAGTCCACCCCAGGGAGTCAATGAGCAGTTCTTC.

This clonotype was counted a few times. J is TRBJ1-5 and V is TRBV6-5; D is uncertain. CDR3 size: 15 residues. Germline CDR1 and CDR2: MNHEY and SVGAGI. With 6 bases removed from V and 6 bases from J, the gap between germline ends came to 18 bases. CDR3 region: CASRITVRSGQPQHF. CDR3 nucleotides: TGTGCCAGCAGAATCACAGTGAGGTCAGGTCAGCCCCAGCATTTT.

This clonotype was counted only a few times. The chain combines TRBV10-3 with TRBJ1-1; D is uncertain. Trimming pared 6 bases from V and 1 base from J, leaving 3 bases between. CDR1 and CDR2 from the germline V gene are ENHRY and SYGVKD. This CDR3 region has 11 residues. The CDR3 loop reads CAIRGNTEAFF. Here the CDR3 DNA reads TGTGCCATCAGAGGGAACACTGAAGCTTTCTTT.

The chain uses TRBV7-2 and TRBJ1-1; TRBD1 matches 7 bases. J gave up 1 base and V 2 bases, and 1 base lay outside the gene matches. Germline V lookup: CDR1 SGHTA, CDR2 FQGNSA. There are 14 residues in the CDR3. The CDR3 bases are TGTGCCAGCAGCTTACGACAGGGGAACACTGAAGCTTTCTTT. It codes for CASSLRQGNTEAFF.

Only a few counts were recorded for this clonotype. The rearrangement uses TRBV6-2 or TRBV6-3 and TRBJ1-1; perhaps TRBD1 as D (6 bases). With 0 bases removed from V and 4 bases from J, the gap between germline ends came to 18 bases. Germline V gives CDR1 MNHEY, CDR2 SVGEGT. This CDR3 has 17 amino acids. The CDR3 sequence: CASSYSRQAGSSTEAFF. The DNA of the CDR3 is TGTGCCAGCAGTTACTCACGACAGGCGGGAAGTAGCACTGAAGCTTTCTTT.

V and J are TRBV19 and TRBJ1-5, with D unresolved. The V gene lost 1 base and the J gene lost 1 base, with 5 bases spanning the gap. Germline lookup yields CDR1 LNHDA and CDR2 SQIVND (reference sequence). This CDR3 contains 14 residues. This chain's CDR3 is CASSIGLSNQPQHF. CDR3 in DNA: TGTGCCAGTAGTATAGGGCTGAGCAATCAGCCCCAGCATTTT.

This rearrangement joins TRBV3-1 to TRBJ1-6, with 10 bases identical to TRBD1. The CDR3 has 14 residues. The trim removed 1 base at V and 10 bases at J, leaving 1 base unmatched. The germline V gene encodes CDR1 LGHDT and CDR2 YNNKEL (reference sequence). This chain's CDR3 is CASSQGTGGSPLHF. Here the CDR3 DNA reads TGTGCCAGCAGCCAAGGGACAGGGGGATCACCCCTCCACTTT. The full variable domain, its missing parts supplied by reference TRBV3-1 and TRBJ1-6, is DTAVSQTPKYLVTQMGNDKSIKCEQNLGHDTMYWYKQDSKKFLKIMFSYNNKELIINETVPNRFSPKSPDKAHLNLHINSLELGDSAVYFCASSQGTGGSPLHFGNGTRLTVT.